This T cell receptor (beta chain) was sequenced for a study of T cells in Graves' hyperthyroidism and ophthalmopathy. Using RNA transcripts as the source, TCR beta CDR3 regions were amplified. TCR CDR3 regions were first amplified by RT-PCR with HTBI primers. TCRdb re-called the multiplex PCR reads with MiXCR, one entry per CDR3 protein. The sample consists of about 350,000 distinct CDR3 sequences, 15% to 20% of them appearing once. CDR3 length: 17 amino acids. Unmatched junction bases numbered 12, after V lost 5 bases and J lost 4 bases. About this clonotype itself: Antigen: not known.

Study-wide points: Within blood appeared most thyroid clonotypes that had expanded above 0.001. Ophthalmopathy and stable hyperthyroidism were separated by a 13 V-J model.

What was sequenced was blood. The chain recombines TRBV12-3 or TRBV12-4 with TRBJ2-5; 11 bases match TRBD2. This receptor was identified in a woman aged 40 to 50 with Graves' ophthalmopathy. For the CDR3, the DNA is TGTGCCAGCAGTCTCTTCCCGGGTCTAGCGGGAGGAGAGACCCAGTACTTC. It encodes CASSLFPGLAGGETQYF.